The 5 T cell receptor beta chains reported below all come from one sample, sequenced in a study of shared clonotypes between healthy human individuals. Clones were read by immunoSEQ multiplex PCR, and TCRdb kept only the in-frame ones, dropping some. In the table there are a few million clones, approximately 90% of which are singletons. The specimen was naive CD4+ T cells sorted from blood. Subset indicated: CD45RA+ positively selected. The source is a man younger than 35 in good health.

The chain joins TRBV6-5 to TRBJ1-1, with D unresolved. V lost 7 bases to trimming and J lost 1 base, with 10 bases between them. The CDR3 length is 13 residues. Germline CDR1 reads MNHEY; CDR2 reads SVGAGI. CDR3 loop: CASKGMANTEAFF. The CDR3 nucleotides are TGTGCCAGCAAAGGAATGGCGAACACTGAAGCTTTCTTT.

The chain carries TRBV11-2 and TRBJ1-2, with D unclear. Trimming pared 5 bases from V and 3 bases from J, leaving 7 bases between. Germline CDR1 and CDR2: SGHAT and FQNNGV. This CDR3 comprises 12 residues. The CDR3 sequence is CASSPQDYGYTF. CDR3 coding DNA: TGTGCCAGCAGCCCGCAGGACTATGGCTACACCTTC.

The chain employs TRBV21-1 and TRBJ2-7; the table names TRBD2, a call not compared with the DNA. TRBV21-1 is an annotated pseudogene. The CDR3 is 15 residues long. The CDR3 sequence: CASSNPRDSSYEQYF. The CDR3 nucleotides are TGTGCCAGCAGCAACCCGAGGGACTCTTCCTACGAGCAGTACTTC.

With respect to this clone: Other nucleotide sequences in the sample specify the same CDR3. V gene TRBV29-1 combines with J gene TRBJ2-7, with 10 bases that match TRBD1. The germline gives CDR1 SQVTM, CDR2 ANQGSEA. CDR3 length equals 14 residues. V was clipped by 6 bases and J by 4 bases; unmatched bases: 9. CDR3 protein: CSVLSGTGVYEQYF. CDR3 DNA sequence: TGCAGCGTCCTATCCGGGACAGGGGTTTACGAGCAGTACTTC.

The chain couples TRBV5-1 to TRBJ2-5, with 7 bases identical to TRBD1. The ends lost 4 bases at V and 5 bases at J; junction bases unmatched: 11. Germline CDR1 reads SGHRS; CDR2 reads YFSETQ. The CDR3 length is 15 residues. The CDR3 DNA is TGCGCCAGCAGCACGGGGACAGACTTCAGGGAGACCCAGTACTTC. It yields the protein CASSTGTDFRETQYF. The full variable domain, completed using reference TRBV5-1 and TRBJ2-5, is KAGVTQTPRYLIKTRGQQVTLSCSPISGHRSVSWYQQTPGQGLQFLFEYFSETQRNKGNFPGRFSGRQFSNSRSEMNVSTLELGDSALYLCASSTGTDFRETQYFGPGTRLLVL.